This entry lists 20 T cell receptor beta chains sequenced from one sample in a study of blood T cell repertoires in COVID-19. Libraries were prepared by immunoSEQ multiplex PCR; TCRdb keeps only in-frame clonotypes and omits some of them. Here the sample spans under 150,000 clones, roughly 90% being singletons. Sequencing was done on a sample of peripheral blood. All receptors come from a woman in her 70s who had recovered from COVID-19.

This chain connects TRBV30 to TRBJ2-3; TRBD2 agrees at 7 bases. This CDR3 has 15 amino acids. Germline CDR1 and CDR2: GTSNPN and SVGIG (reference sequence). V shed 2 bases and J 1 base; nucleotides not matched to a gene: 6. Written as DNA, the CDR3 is TGTGCCTGGAGTTGGGGGGGACGGGGCACAGATACGCAGTATTTT. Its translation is CAWSWGGRGTDTQYF.

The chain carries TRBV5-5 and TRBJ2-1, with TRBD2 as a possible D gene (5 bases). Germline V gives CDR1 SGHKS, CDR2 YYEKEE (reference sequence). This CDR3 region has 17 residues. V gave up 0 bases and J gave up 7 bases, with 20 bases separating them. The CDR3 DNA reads TGTGCCAGCAGCTTGGGGATAAGGACGGGGTCTGGGAATGAGCAGTTCTTC. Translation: CASSLGIRTGSGNEQFF.

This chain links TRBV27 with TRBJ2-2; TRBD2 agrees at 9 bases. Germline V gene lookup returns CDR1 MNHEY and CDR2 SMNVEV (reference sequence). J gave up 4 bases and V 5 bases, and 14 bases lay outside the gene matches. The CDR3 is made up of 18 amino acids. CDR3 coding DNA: TGTGCCAGCAGTGGATTAGCGGGAGCCCCCTCCGGCACCGGGGAGCTGTTTTTT. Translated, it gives CASSGLAGAPSGTGELFF.

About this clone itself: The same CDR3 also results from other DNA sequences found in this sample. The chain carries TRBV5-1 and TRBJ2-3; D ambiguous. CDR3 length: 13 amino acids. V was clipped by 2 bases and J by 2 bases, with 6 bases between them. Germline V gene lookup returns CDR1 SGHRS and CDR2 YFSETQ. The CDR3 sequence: CASSFGYTDTQYF. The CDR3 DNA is TGCGCCAGCAGCTTCGGTTACACAGATACGCAGTATTTT.

The DNA of the CDR3 is TGTGCCACCAGTGACGGCGGGAGGGCCGCAGATACGCAGTATTTT. Protein product: CATSDGGRAADTQYF. The chain employs TRBV24-1 and TRBJ2-3; 9 nucleotides agree with TRBD2. The CDR3 contains 15 residues. Germline trimming cut 4 bases from V and 4 bases from J; bases unmatched to any gene: 5. Germline values: CDR1 KGHDR, CDR2 SFDVKD.

CDR3 sequence: CASSFSEVYGELFF. CDR3 bases: TGTGCCAGCAGCTTTAGTGAGGTCTACGGGGAGCTGTTTTTT. The chain recombines TRBV11-2 with TRBJ2-2; D gene unclear. Germline loops: CDR1 SGHAT, CDR2 FQNNGV. The V end lost 3 bases, the J end lost 7 bases, and 12 bases lay between the germline ends. The CDR3 sequence is 14 residues long.

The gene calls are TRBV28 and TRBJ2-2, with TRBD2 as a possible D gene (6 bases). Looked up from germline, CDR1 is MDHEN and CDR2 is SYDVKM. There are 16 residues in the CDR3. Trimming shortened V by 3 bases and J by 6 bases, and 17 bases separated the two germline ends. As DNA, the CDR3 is TGTGCCAGCAGTTTTGGCGGGGCCTCTGTTTCCGGGGAGCTGTTTTTT. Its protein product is CASSFGGASVSGELFF.

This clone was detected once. CDR3: CASSIRTGKYEQYF. In DNA, the CDR3 is TGTGCCAGTAGTATACGGACAGGGAAGTACGAGCAGTACTTC. V is TRBV19 and J is TRBJ2-7; 8 bases align to TRBD1. Germline-derived CDR1 and CDR2 are LNHDA and SQIVND (reference sequence). The CDR3 is made up of 14 amino acids. The junction had 4 bases not matched to a gene; V was cut back by 2 bases and J by 4 bases.

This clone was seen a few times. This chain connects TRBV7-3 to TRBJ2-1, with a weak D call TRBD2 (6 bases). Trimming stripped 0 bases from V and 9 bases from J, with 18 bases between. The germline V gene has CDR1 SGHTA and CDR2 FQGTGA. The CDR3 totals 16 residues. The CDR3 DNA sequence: TGTGCCAGCAGCTTAACTGCGGGCGGGGAAGGTAGTGAGCAGTTCTTC. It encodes CASSLTAGGEGSEQFF.

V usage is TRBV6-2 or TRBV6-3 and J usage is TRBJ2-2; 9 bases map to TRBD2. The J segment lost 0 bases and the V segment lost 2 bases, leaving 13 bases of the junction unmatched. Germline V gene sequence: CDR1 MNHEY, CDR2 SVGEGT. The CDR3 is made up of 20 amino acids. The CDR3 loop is CASSYPERGVFFANTGELFF. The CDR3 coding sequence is TGTGCCAGCAGTTACCCCGAGCGGGGGGTCTTTTTCGCGAACACCGGGGAGCTGTTTTTT.

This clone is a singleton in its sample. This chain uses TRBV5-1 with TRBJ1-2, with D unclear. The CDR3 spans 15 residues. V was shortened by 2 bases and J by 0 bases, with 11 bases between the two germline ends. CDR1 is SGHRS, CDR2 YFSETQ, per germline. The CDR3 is CASSFGSGANYGYTF. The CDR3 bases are TGCGCCAGCAGCTTTGGTTCGGGAGCTAACTATGGCTACACCTTC. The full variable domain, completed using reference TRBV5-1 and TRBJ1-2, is KAGVTQTPRYLIKTRGQQVTLSCSPISGHRSVSWYQQTPGQGLQFLFEYFSETQRNKGNFPGRFSGRQFSNSRSEMNVSTLELGDSALYLCASSFGSGANYGYTFGSGTRLTVV.

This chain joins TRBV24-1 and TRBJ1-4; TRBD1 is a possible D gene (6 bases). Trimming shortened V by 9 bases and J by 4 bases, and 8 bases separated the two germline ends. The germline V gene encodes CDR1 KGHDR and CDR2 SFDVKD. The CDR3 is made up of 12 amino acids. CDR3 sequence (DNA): TGTGCCACCCAGGGGAATAATGAAAAACTGTTTTTT. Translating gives CATQGNNEKLFF.

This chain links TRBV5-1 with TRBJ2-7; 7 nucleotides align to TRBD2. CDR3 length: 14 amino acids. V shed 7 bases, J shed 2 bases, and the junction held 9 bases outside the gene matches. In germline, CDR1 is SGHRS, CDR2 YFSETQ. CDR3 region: CASWGGGPPYEQYF. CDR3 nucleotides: TGCGCCAGCTGGGGGGGAGGCCCTCCCTACGAGCAGTACTTC.

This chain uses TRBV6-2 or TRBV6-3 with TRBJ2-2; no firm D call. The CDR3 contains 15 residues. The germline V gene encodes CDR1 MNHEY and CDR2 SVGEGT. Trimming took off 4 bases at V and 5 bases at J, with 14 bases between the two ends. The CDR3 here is CASSSWAAGTGELFF. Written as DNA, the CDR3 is TGTGCCAGCAGTTCCTGGGCCGCTGGGACCGGGGAGCTGTTTTTT.

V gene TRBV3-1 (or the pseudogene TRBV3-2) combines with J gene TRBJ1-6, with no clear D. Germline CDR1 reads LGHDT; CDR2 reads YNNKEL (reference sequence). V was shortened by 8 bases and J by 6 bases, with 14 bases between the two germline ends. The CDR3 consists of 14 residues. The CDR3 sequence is CASSLRERNSPLHF. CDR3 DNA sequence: TGTGCCAGCTCCCTTCGGGAGCGTAATTCACCCCTCCACTTT.

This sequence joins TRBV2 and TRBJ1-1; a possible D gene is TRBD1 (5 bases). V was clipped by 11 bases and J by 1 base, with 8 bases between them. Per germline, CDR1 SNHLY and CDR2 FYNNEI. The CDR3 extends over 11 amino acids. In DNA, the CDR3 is TGTGCCGGCGGACAGAACACTGAAGCTTTCTTT. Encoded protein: CAGGQNTEAFF. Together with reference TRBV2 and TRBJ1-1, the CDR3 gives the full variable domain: EPEVTQTPSHQVTQMGQEVILRCVPISNHLYFYWYRQILGQKVEFLVSFYNNEISEKSEIFDDQFSVERPDGSNFTLKIRSTKLEDSAMYFCAGGQNTEAFFGQGTRLTVV.

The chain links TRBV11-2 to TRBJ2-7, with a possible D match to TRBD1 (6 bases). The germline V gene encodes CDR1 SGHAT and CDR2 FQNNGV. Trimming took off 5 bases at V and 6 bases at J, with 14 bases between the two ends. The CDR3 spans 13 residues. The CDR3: CASSALTGLEQYF. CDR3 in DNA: TGTGCCAGCAGCGCTTTAACAGGGCTCGAGCAGTACTTC.

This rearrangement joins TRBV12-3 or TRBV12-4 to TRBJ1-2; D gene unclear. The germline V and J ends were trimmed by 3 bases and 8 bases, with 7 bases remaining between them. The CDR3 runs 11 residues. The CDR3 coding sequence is TGTGCCAGCAGTTTGGGCTGGGGCTACACCTTC. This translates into CASSLGWGYTF.

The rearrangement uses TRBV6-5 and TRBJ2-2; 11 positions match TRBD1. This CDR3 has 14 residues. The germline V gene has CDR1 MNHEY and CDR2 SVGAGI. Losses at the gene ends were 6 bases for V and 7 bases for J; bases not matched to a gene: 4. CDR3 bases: TGTGCCAGCAGATGGACAGGGGGCATCGGGGAGCTGTTTTTT. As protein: CASRWTGGIGELFF.

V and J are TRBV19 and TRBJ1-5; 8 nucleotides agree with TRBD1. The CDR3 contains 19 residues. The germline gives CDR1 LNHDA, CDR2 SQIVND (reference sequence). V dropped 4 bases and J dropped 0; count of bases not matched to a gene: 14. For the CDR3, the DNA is TGTGCCAGTAGTAGGAAGAGACAGGGGCGAATCTATAGCAATCAGCCCCAGCATTTT. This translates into CASSRKRQGRIYSNQPQHF.